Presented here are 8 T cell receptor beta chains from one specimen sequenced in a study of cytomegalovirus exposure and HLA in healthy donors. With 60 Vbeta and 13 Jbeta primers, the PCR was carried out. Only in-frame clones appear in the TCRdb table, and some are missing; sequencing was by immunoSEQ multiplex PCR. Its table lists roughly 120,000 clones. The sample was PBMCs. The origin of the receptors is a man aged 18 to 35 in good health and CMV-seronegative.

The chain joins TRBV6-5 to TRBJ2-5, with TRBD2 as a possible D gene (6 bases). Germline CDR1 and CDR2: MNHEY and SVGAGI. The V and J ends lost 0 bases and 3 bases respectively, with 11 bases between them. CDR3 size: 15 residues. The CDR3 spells CASSYSWQREETQYF. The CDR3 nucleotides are TGTGCCAGCAGTTACTCGTGGCAGCGGGAAGAGACCCAGTACTTC.

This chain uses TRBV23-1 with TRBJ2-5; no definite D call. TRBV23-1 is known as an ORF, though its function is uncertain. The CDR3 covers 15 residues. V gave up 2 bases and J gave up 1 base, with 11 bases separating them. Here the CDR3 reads CASSQITECQETQYF. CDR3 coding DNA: TGCGCCAGCAGTCAAATTACAGAATGCCAAGAGACCCAGTACTTC.

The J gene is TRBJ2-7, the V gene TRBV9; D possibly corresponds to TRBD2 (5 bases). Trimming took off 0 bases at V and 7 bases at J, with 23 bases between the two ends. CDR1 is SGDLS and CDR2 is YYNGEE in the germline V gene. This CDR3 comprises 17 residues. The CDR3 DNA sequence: TGTGCCAGCAGCGTAGCGGGGTCGGACCCGAGGTTGGGAGAGCAGTACTTC. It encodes CASSVAGSDPRLGEQYF.

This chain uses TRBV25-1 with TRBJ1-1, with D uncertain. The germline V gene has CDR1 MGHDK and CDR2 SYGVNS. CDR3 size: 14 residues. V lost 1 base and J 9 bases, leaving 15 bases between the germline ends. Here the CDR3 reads CASSESRGPLQAFF. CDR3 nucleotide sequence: TGTGCCAGCAGTGAATCCCGCGGGCCTCTGCAAGCTTTCTTT.

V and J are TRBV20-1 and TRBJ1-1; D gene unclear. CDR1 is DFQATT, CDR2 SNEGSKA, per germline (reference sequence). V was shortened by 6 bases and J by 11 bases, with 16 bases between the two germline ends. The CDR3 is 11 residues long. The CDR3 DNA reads TGCAGTGCCCGCCGGGGTCTGGTCGCTTTCTTT. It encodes CSARRGLVAFF.

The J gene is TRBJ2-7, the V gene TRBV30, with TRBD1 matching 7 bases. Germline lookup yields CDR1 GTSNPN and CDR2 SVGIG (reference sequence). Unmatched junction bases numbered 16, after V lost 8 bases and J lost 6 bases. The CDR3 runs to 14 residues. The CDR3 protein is CAGARAGGVREQYF. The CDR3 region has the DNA TGTGCCGGGGCTAGAGCAGGGGGTGTCCGCGAGCAGTACTTC. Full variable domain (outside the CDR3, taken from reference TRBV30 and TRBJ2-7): SQTIHQWPATLVQPVGSPLSLECTVEGTSNPNLYWYRQAAGRGLQLLFYSVGIGQISSEVPQNLSASRPQDRQFILSSKKLLLSDSGFYLCAGARAGGVREQYFGPGTRLTVT.

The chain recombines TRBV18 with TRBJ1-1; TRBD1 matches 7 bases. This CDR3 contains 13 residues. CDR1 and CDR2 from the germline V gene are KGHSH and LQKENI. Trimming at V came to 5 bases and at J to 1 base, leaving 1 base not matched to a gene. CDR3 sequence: CASSGTENTEAFF. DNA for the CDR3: TGTGCCAGCTCAGGGACAGAGAACACTGAAGCTTTCTTT.

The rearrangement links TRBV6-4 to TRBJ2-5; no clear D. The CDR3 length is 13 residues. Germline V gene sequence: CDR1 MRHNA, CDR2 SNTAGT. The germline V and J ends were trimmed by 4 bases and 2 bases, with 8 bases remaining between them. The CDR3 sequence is CASSVAPQETQYF. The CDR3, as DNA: TGTGCCAGCAGTGTCGCGCCACAAGAGACCCAGTACTTC.